A selection of T cell receptor beta chains follows, all from one sample in a study of T cell changes during pregnancy in multiple sclerosis. Produced via immunoSEQ multiplex PCR; TCRdb's table is partial and in-frame only. Seen here are 50,000 or so clones, 85% to 95% observed once, and the top ten hold almost 6%. Sequenced here: CD8+ T cells from peripheral blood mononuclear cells, sampled in the first trimester of pregnancy. These receptors all come from a female donor with multiple sclerosis, enrolled in a pregnancy study. CDR3s include the opening cysteine and the closing phenylalanine or tryptophan. The order of the fields is D gene, V gene, J gene, clone size, CDR3 protein, CDR3 DNA. D genes are given only for firm matches. Not every row has a clone size; where given, it reads once, few, many or a size class.

>-|TRBV7-9|TRBJ2-1|-
CASSFRVDEQFF
TGTGCCAGCAGCTTCAGGGTCGATGAGCAGTTCTTC
>-|TRBV28|TRBJ1-3|-
CASSLSPGQVKSGNTIYF
TGTGCCAGCAGTTTATCCCCAGGGCAGGTAAAATCTGGAAACACCATATATTTT
>TRBD2|TRBV27|TRBJ2-7|-
CASSSPGTSGIFGPYEQYF
TGTGCCAGCAGTTCTCCCGGGACTAGCGGGATTTTTGGGCCCTACGAGCAGTACTTC
>TRBD1|TRBV4-2|TRBJ1-5|-
CASSQEDRGDQPQHF
TGTGCCAGCAGCCAAGAGGACAGGGGCGATCAGCCCCAGCATTTT
>-|TRBV28|TRBJ1-5|-
CASSFRDSNQPQHF
TGTGCCAGCAGTTTCCGAGATAGCAATCAGCCCCAGCATTTT
>-|TRBV7-9|TRBJ1-2|-
CASSLGRGVSDGYTF
TGTGCCAGCAGCTTAGGGCGGGGGGTATCTGATGGCTACACCTTC
>TRBD1|TRBV27|TRBJ1-2|-
CASSPGTGLHGYTF
TGTGCCAGCAGTCCCGGGACAGGGCTACATGGCTACACCTTC
>TRBD1|TRBV25-1|TRBJ1-4|-
CASSDRTGNEKLFF
TGTGCCAGCAGTGATCGGACAGGGAATGAAAAACTGTTTTTT
>TRBD1|TRBV7-9|TRBJ1-2|-
CASSIQGANYGYTF
TGTGCCAGCAGCATACAGGGGGCTAACTATGGCTACACCTTC
>TRBD2|TRBV4-1|TRBJ2-7|-
CASSPGTSGYEQYF
TGCGCCAGCAGCCCTGGGACTAGCGGCTACGAGCAGTACTTC
>-|TRBV7-6|TRBJ2-1|-
CASSFSTAYYNEQFF
TGTGCCAGCAGCTTCTCGACAGCATATTACAATGAGCAGTTCTTC
>-|TRBV7-2|TRBJ1-2|-
CASSLGNGGTGGYTF
TGTGCCAGCAGCTTAGGAAACGGAGGTACCGGTGGCTACACCTTC
>-|TRBV5-1|TRBJ2-3|-
CASSLVGGRSTDTQYF
TGCGCCAGCAGCTTGGTCGGGGGGCGATCCACAGATACGCAGTATTTT
>-|TRBV28|TRBJ2-1|-
CASSSPGNEQFF
TGTGCCAGCAGTTCCCCAGGGAATGAGCAGTTCTTC
>-|TRBV27|TRBJ1-2|-
CASSPRSGGYTF
TGTGCCAGCAGTCCCCGGAGTGGAGGCTACACCTTC
>-|TRBV19|TRBJ1-2|-
CASSIGGIGYTF
TGTGCCAGTAGCATCGGCGGGATTGGCTACACCTTC
>TRBD1|TRBV6-1|TRBJ2-6|-
CASSGWDSSSGANVLTF
TGTGCCAGCAGTGGGTGGGACAGCAGCTCTGGGGCCAACGTCCTGACTTTC
>TRBD1|TRBV4-1|TRBJ1-2|-
CASSQGFSGGMGYGYTF
TGCGCCAGCAGCCAAGGATTTTCAGGGGGTATGGGCTATGGCTACACCTTC
>TRBD2|TRBV7-6|TRBJ2-7|-
CASSLDRGGKPNSYEQYF
TGTGCCAGCAGCTTAGATCGCGGGGGGAAACCCAACTCCTACGAGCAGTACTTC
>-|TRBV27|TRBJ1-1|-
CASSSGSEAFF
TGTGCCAGCAGTTCGGGAAGTGAAGCTTTCTTT
>-|TRBV1|TRBJ1-1|once
CTSSRYKGWTEAFF
TGCACCAGCAGCCGTTACAAGGGGTGGACTGAAGCTTTCTTT
>TRBD2|TRBV25-1|TRBJ2-1|few
CASSDSGSANEQFF
TGTGCCAGCAGTGACAGCGGGAGCGCGAATGAGCAGTTCTTC
>TRBD2|TRBV27|TRBJ2-3|-
CASSKSRTSGRKDTQYF
TGTGCCAGCAGTAAAAGCAGGACTAGCGGGAGGAAAGATACGCAGTATTTT
>TRBD2|TRBV14|TRBJ2-7|-
CASSPRLAAFYEQYF
TGTGCCAGCAGCCCCCGACTAGCGGCTTTCTACGAGCAGTACTTC
>TRBD1|TRBV6-1|TRBJ2-7|-
CASGGDRHYEQYF
TGTGCCAGCGGCGGGGACAGGCACTACGAGCAGTACTTC
>-|TRBV11-2|TRBJ1-2|-
CASSSVQGDNYGYTF
TGTGCCAGCAGCTCCGTACAGGGAGATAACTATGGCTACACCTTC
>-|TRBV23-1|TRBJ2-2|-
CASTVSSTVTGSTGELFF
TGCGCCAGCACAGTCAGTAGTACGGTTACAGGGTCCACCGGGGAGCTGTTTTTT
>-|TRBV28|TRBJ2-1|-
CASSEREQFF
TGTGCCAGCAGTGAGCGGGAGCAGTTCTTC
>-|TRBV5-1|TRBJ2-6|-
CASSLPGAGANVLTF
TGCGCCAGCAGCTTGCCAGGGGCAGGGGCCAACGTCCTGACTTTC
>-|TRBV5-4|TRBJ1-2|-
CASSVRQEVFGYTF
TGTGCCAGCAGCGTTCGACAGGAGGTGTTTGGCTACACCTTC
>TRBD2|TRBV25-1|TRBJ2-1|-
CASRSGLAGSYNEQFF
TGTGCCAGCAGGTCGGGGCTAGCGGGCTCCTACAATGAGCAGTTCTTC
>-|TRBV10-3|TRBJ1-1|few
CAISESAVEAFF
TGTGCCATCAGTGAGTCGGCGGTAGAAGCTTTCTTT
>TRBD2|TRBV7-8|TRBJ2-1|once
CASSLELAGGPNYNEQFF
TGTGCCAGCAGCTTAGAGCTAGCGGGAGGGCCCAACTACAATGAGCAGTTCTTC
>TRBD2|TRBV13|TRBJ2-1|-
CASSLGSSGAEQFF
TGTGCCAGCAGCTTAGGGTCTAGCGGTGCTGAGCAGTTCTTC
>-|TRBV2|TRBJ2-7|once
CASSEGEGGTYEQYF
TGTGCCAGCAGTGAAGGAGAGGGCGGGACCTACGAGCAGTACTTC
>-|TRBV27|TRBJ2-2|-
CASSMYGSTGELFF
TGTGCCAGCAGCATGTACGGGAGCACCGGGGAGCTGTTTTTT
>TRBD2|TRBV5-4|TRBJ2-7|-
CASSPKAGGSFDEQYF
TGTGCCAGCAGCCCGAAAGCGGGAGGGAGCTTCGACGAGCAGTACTTC
>-|TRBV2|TRBJ2-7|-
CASNGLAGEQYF
TGTGCCAGCAATGGGCTAGCTGGCGAGCAGTACTTC
>-|TRBV6-1|TRBJ2-2|few
CASSEATGNTGELFF
TGTGCCAGCAGTGAAGCTACAGGGAACACCGGGGAGCTGTTTTTT
>-|TRBV27|TRBJ1-5|-
CASSFGGGQPQHF
TGTGCCAGCAGTTTCGGGGGAGGACAGCCCCAGCATTTT
>-|TRBV5-6|TRBJ2-2|-
CASSSTVPNTGELFF
TGTGCCAGCAGCTCGACAGTCCCGAACACCGGGGAGCTGTTTTTT
>TRBD2|TRBV9|TRBJ2-1|-
CASSVALAGVFNEQFF
TGTGCCAGCAGCGTAGCCCTAGCGGGAGTCTTCAATGAGCAGTTCTTC
>-|TRBV7-6|TRBJ2-7|-
CASSLDTLSYEQYF
TGTGCCAGCAGCTTAGACACCCTCTCCTACGAGCAGTACTTC
>TRBD2|TRBV5-1|TRBJ2-3|-
CASSLRGTEGTSERDTQYF
TGCGCCAGCAGCTTGAGAGGGACGGAAGGGACTAGCGAGCGCGATACGCAGTATTTT
>TRBD1|TRBV27|TRBJ1-5|-
CASKQGVNQPQHF
TGTGCCAGCAAGCAGGGGGTCAATCAGCCCCAGCATTTT
>TRBD1|TRBV5-1|TRBJ1-1|-
CASSLADRGLTEAFF
TGCGCCAGCAGCTTGGCAGACAGGGGGCTAACTGAAGCTTTCTTT
>-|TRBV7-9|TRBJ2-1|-
CASSLGGTYNEQFF
TGTGCCAGCAGCTTAGGAGGGACCTACAATGAGCAGTTCTTC
>TRBD2|TRBV15|TRBJ2-3|-
CATSRGGEGADTQYF
TGTGCCACCTCTCGCGGGGGGGAGGGCGCAGATACGCAGTATTTT
>-|TRBV19|TRBJ1-5|-
CASRPGHGLQPQHF
TGTGCCAGTAGGCCGGGACATGGCCTTCAGCCCCAGCATTTT
>-|TRBV25-1|TRBJ2-7|-
CASSPPRGSSYEQYF
TGTGCCAGCAGCCCCCCCCGGGGGAGCTCCTACGAGCAGTACTTC
>-|TRBV7-2|TRBJ2-7|-
CASSSQGYYEQYF
TGTGCCAGCAGCTCCCAGGGGTACTACGAGCAGTACTTC